This is a list of T cell receptor beta chains from one sample in a study of T cell responses to AZD1222 COVID-19 vaccine. Here immunoSEQ multiplex PCR was the method, and the copy in TCRdb shows in-frame clones only, minus some. Of over 60,000 clones in the sample, around 86% are singletons; the top ten hold approximately 25%. Sequences were derived from peripheral blood, sampled on day 0 of AZD1222 vaccination. Receptors originate from an adult in good health. Both conserved end residues are trimmed from each CDR3. The size of a clone is reported for some rows only, either as once, few or many, or as a class for expanded clones.

-	TRBV28	ASSLRQNPNTGELF
-	TRBV7-9	ASSLLEVNTEAF
once	TRBV6-5	ASRDDIYEQY
-	TRBV6-5	ASSRHPRTDGYT
-	TRBV27	ASRILADSTDTQY
-	TRBV9	ASSVEDHTDTQY
-	TRBV7-9	ASSLEAGRNTEAF
-	TRBV5-1	ASSARMGGENTEAF
-	TRBV5-8	ASSLAKYEQF
-	TRBV3-1/TRBV3-2	ASSRGAGGLSYEQY
-	TRBV10-3	ATRPSGETQY
-	TRBV5-6	ASSLAGPNYGYT
-	TRBV28	ASSFRGTSYEQY
many	TRBV4-1	ASSSQPGQGSNTQY
-	TRBV5-5	ASSLVPGYGETQY
-	TRBV19	ASRTGGGNGNTIY
-	TRBV5-1	ASSLTLGSVTEAF
-	TRBV5-1	ASSRTSGAWRDSYNEQF
-	TRBV20-1	SAPGSNEQF
-	TRBV25-1	ASSGVTGGANYGYT
-	TRBV5-1	ASSLQTGSQETQY
-	TRBV30	AWRESSKTQY
-	TRBV13	ASSLGSTDTQY
-	TRBV6-2/TRBV6-3	ASSYPQGRTEAF
-	TRBV19	ASSIRANEQF
-	TRBV30	AWSVQGFYNSPLH
-	TRBV7-2	ASSLFSWTVNTEAF
-	TRBV12-3/TRBV12-4	ASSLVDTEAF
-	TRBV2	ASGGRDRGTEAF
-	TRBV7-2	ASSLGTGYEQY
-	TRBV19	ASKTGASGQPQH
-	TRBV7-8	ASSFRDRGNQPQH
-	TRBV9	ASSEGLAGTDTQY
-	TRBV18	ASSPRTSGGNKNIQY
-	TRBV18	ASSPALYTGELF
-	TRBV19	ASSIEGDEQF
-	TRBV6-5	ASSYTWTGGDTQY
-	TRBV11-2	ASSLVRGPTYNEQF
-	TRBV5-1	ASSLFGTSNSPLH
-	TRBV12-5	ASASGQGADITGELF
-	TRBV19	ASSTGDTLNTEAF
once	TRBV7-3	ASSLFGGGTTDTQY
-	TRBV28	ASSLNPREGNFMDTQY
-	TRBV12-3/TRBV12-4	ASSLVYGTEAF
-	TRBV13	ASSPRGRGYT
-	TRBV11-3	ASSLNRDEQY
-	TRBV29-1	SADRAYEQF
once	TRBV28	ASSFGRKYTGELF
-	TRBV30	AWSEPGGYQPQH
once	TRBV19	ASSRSRTGGSYEQY
-	TRBV3-1/TRBV3-2	ASVARWNTEAF
-	TRBV19	ASSIPGGHQPQH
-	TRBV5-1	ASSFGRQPGLATYEQY
-	TRBV28	ASSWGPVHSNQPQH
-	TRBV4-2	ASSQARGGGYEQY
few	TRBV6-6	ASSRTGEVGAGTEAF
-	TRBV3-1/TRBV3-2	ASSPRTAGGTDTQY
-	TRBV5-1	ASSFRDPREKLF
-	TRBV2	ASNGGTGGYEQY